The clone carrying this T cell receptor (beta chain) was detected only a few times. The antigen remains undetermined. This entry is derived from a study of post-analysis software for immune sequencing data. Whole-study context: The study covered relapsing-remitting, secondary progressive and progressive-relapsing courses of multiple sclerosis. The study, taken as a whole, reports: Multiple sclerosis patients showed significantly lower normalized Chao1 diversity than controls did. Controls had lower frequencies than patients of four or five TRBV segments, which included TRBV5-6, TRBV5-1 and TRBV20-1. Samples sharing a preparation batch grouped tightly together when assessed by F measure.

CDR1 and CDR2 from the germline V gene are LGHDT and YNNKEL (reference sequence). Between the trimmed V and J ends, which lost 0 bases and 3 bases, there was a span of 11 bases. The CDR3 totals 16 residues. Incorporated into the TCR beta cDNA libraries were unique molecular identifiers, which served to reduce PCR and sequencing biases. T cells numbering about 0.85 to 10 million yielded 450,000 to 600,000 cDNA molecules. TCRdb reprocessed the PCR reads via MiXCR and lists one record per CDR3 protein. The table includes roughly 180,000 distinct CDR3 sequences, roughly 31% detected once. J is TRBJ1-4 and V is TRBV3-1; D call uncertain. Material: blood. This TCR was sampled from a girl aged 5-17 years with multiple sclerosis. As DNA, the CDR3 is TGTGCCAGCAGCCAAGATGTAGAGGTGGCTAATGAAAAACTGTTTTTT. Encoded protein: CASSQDVEVANEKLFF.